One sample yielded the 17 T cell receptor beta chains listed below, sequenced in a study of T cell responses to AZD1222 COVID-19 vaccine. TCRdb's copy holds only in-frame clones and misses some; the assay was immunoSEQ multiplex PCR. The repertoire includes around 120,000 clones, approximately 90% of them detected once, and roughly 7.7% sits in the top ten. Specimen: peripheral blood, collected on day 0 of AZD1222 vaccination. These receptors all stem from an adult in good health.

The chain combines TRBV6-5 with TRBJ2-2; TRBD1 is a possible D gene (6 bases). The V gene's germline CDR1 is MNHEY and CDR2 SVGAGI. The CDR3 totals 15 residues. V dropped 0 bases and J dropped 7 bases, with 12 bases sitting between them. CDR3 bases: TGTGCCAGCAGTTACTCGCCAGGGGTGGTCGGGGAGCTGTTTTTT. It is translated as CASSYSPGVVGELFF.

The chain couples TRBV27 to TRBJ2-4; D might be TRBD2 (5 bases). Germline lookup yields CDR1 MNHEY and CDR2 SMNVEV (reference sequence). This CDR3 spans 15 amino acids. Trimming took off 6 bases at V and 5 bases at J, with 17 bases between the two ends. The CDR3 region has the DNA TGTGCCAGCAGACTATCGTGGGTCGGGGAAAACATTCAGTACTTC. Translated: CASRLSWVGENIQYF.

In DNA, the CDR3 is TGTGCCAGCACTACAAATGGTCGGGAAAAACTGTTTTTT. Translating it yields CASTTNGREKLFF. The chain employs TRBV21-1 and TRBJ1-4. TRBV21-1 is noted as a pseudogene. The CDR3 has 13 amino acids.

This clone has a single count. The chain links TRBV19 to TRBJ1-6; 9 positions match TRBD1. The CDR3 has 15 residues. Trimming removed 5 bases from V and 8 bases from J; junction bases left unmatched: 7. The germline V gene has CDR1 LNHDA and CDR2 SQIVND (reference sequence). The CDR3 region is CASSFWTGVDSPLHF. The CDR3 nucleotides are TGTGCCAGTAGTTTCTGGACAGGGGTAGATTCACCCCTCCACTTT.

The chain carries TRBV28 and TRBJ1-2, with D perhaps matching TRBD1 (6 bases). This CDR3 is built from 14 residues. The ends were cut back, 1 base at V and 8 bases at J, with 14 bases in the middle. From germline, CDR1 is MDHEN and CDR2 SYDVKM. CDR3 loop: CASSLFGTKSGYTF. For the CDR3, the DNA is TGTGCCAGCAGTTTATTTGGGACAAAAAGCGGCTACACCTTC.

The chain carries TRBV3-1 (or the pseudogene TRBV3-2) and TRBJ1-3; TRBD1 is a possible D gene (5 bases). From germline, CDR1 is LGHDT and CDR2 YNNKEL (reference sequence). Trimming pared 4 bases from V and 0 bases from J, leaving 13 bases between. The CDR3 length is 16 residues. CDR3 loop: CASSLGHLSSGNTIYF. The DNA for the CDR3 is TGTGCCAGCAGCCTCGGACACTTATCCTCTGGAAACACCATATATTTT.

The genes are TRBV28 and TRBJ2-7; 8 nucleotides match TRBD1. The CDR3 contains 15 residues. Germline CDR1 reads MDHEN; CDR2 reads SYDVKM. The trim removed 6 bases at V and 1 base at J, leaving 8 bases unmatched. The CDR3 spells CASSRPGQVSYEQYF. DNA of the CDR3: TGTGCCAGCAGCCGCCCGGGACAGGTTTCCTACGAGCAGTACTTC.

This clone occurred a few times. J is TRBJ1-1 and V is TRBV27; 8 bases line up with TRBD1. Germline CDR1 is MNHEY and CDR2 is SMNVEV (reference sequence). The CDR3 spans 17 residues. V lost 5 bases, J lost 6 bases, and 17 bases stayed unmatched. The CDR3, as DNA: TGTGCCAGCAGTCCGCCCAGAGGGACAGGAGCGGTGCCTGAAGCTTTCTTT. It yields the protein CASSPPRGTGAVPEAFF.

The chain combines TRBV5-1 with TRBJ2-7; D gene uncertain. The CDR3 loop spans 15 amino acids. Germline V gene sequence: CDR1 SGHRS, CDR2 YFSETQ. Trimming left V 3 bases short and J 3 bases short, with 16 bases between. In nucleotides, the CDR3 is TGCGCCAGCAGCTGGTTAGCCACCACCCTCTACGAGCAGTACTTC. The encoded protein is CASSWLATTLYEQYF.

The CDR3 loop is CASSQDLGGYGYTF. CDR3 nucleotide sequence: TGTGCCAGCAGCCAAGATCTGGGTGGATATGGCTACACCTTC. The chain uses TRBV4-2 and TRBJ1-2; D is ambiguous. Trimming removed 0 bases at V and 5 bases at J, with 10 bases between. This CDR3 spans 14 amino acids. CDR1 is LGHNA, CDR2 YNFKEQ, per germline.

This sequence joins TRBV5-1 and TRBJ2-7; 7 nucleotides line up with TRBD1. Germline assignment: CDR1 SGHRS and CDR2 YFSETQ. CDR3 length: 15 amino acids. The V gene end was trimmed by 0 bases and the J gene end by 12 bases; junction bases not matched to a gene: 15. The CDR3, as DNA: TGCGCCAGCAGCTTGGTCAGGACAGGACCAAGGCAGTGGTACTTC. Its protein is CASSLVRTGPRQWYF.

The genes are TRBV5-1 and TRBJ1-2; perhaps TRBD1 as D (5 bases). In germline, CDR1 is SGHRS, CDR2 YFSETQ. The CDR3 contains 13 residues. V shed 4 bases and J shed 6 bases, with 13 bases lying between them. CDR3 DNA: TGCGCCAGCAGCCTAAACCCAGGGAATGGCTACACCTTC. It translates to CASSLNPGNGYTF.

The chain links TRBV19 to TRBJ2-7; 9 nucleotides align to TRBD1. Looked up from germline, CDR1 is LNHDA and CDR2 is SQIVND (reference sequence). The CDR3 has 15 amino acids. V was clipped by 10 bases and J by 3 bases; unmatched bases: 13. CDR3 in amino acids: CATSWFTGGIYEQYF. CDR3 coding DNA: TGTGCCACCTCTTGGTTTACAGGGGGCATCTACGAGCAGTACTTC.

The CDR3 sequence is CASSLGDYEQYF. The CDR3 nucleotides read TGTGCCAGCAGTTTAGGAGACTACGAGCAGTACTTC. The rearrangement uses TRBV12-3 or TRBV12-4 and TRBJ2-7, with D hard to call. This CDR3 has 12 amino acids. V lost 1 base and J lost 3, with 4 bases in between.

V gene TRBV12-3 or TRBV12-4 combines with J gene TRBJ1-1; D may be TRBD1 (5 bases). There are 12 residues in the CDR3. V shed 3 bases and J shed 11 bases, with 13 bases lying between them. CDR3 coding DNA: TGTGCCAGCAGTTTCCTGGGGGTTGTCGCTTTCTTT. It encodes CASSFLGVVAFF.

The DNA of the CDR3 is TGCGCCAGCAGTTCAACGGGGTCAGGGGCCAACGTCCTGACTTTC. This gives the protein CASSSTGSGANVLTF. This rearrangement joins TRBV4-1 to TRBJ2-6, with a possible D match to TRBD2 (5 bases). V lost 6 bases, J lost 4 bases, and 13 bases lay in between. The CDR3 loop spans 15 amino acids. CDR1 and CDR2 from the germline V gene are MGHRA and YSYEKL.

This rearrangement joins TRBV15 to TRBJ2-2, with D maybe TRBD1 (6 bases). Germline V lookup: CDR1 LNHNV, CDR2 YYDKDF (reference sequence). The CDR3 sequence is 15 residues long. The V end lost 0 bases, the J end lost 8 bases, and 13 bases lay between the germline ends. The CDR3 DNA follows: TGTGCCACCAGCAGAGACGCGACAGGCAGGGGGGAGCTGTTTTTT. Its translation is CATSRDATGRGELFF.